Shown below are 30 T cell receptor beta chains from a single sample sequenced in a study of breast tumors, draining lymph nodes, adjacent tissues (dated by TCRdb to 2016 to 2018). The axillary draining lymph nodes of breast cancer patients were the source of the lymph node samples. Library preparation employed multiplex PCR. Sequenced using an Illumina HiSeq 2000. TCRdb trimmed public reads at Q25 via fastp, called clones via MiXCR and kept in-frame beta chains. Each record represents a unique CDR3 protein, reported with the most common genes and DNA among its rows. The sample profile shows 85,000 to 130,000 distinct CDR3 sequences; roughly 29% of them were found once. The top ten clonotypes cover about 6% of the sample. Sequenced material: axillary lymph node tissue. Receptors originate from a female donor with breast cancer. Some clones in this sample may be carry-over from other donors' samples.

This clonotype was detected many times. The chain is built from TRBV10-3 and TRBJ1-2; tentatively, D is TRBD1 (6 bases). The germline V gene encodes CDR1 ENHRY and CDR2 SYGVKD. Trimming left V 2 bases short and J 8 bases short, with 18 bases between. The CDR3 runs to 15 residues. Here the CDR3 reads CAISEGGVGLLGYTF. The CDR3 DNA reads TGTGCCATCAGTGAGGGGGGCGTGGGGCTCTTAGGCTACACCTTC.

This clonotype came up many times. V gene TRBV20-1 combines with J gene TRBJ2-5, with 7 bases lining up with TRBD1. Germline assignment: CDR1 DFQATT and CDR2 SNEGSKA (reference sequence). Germline trimming cut 6 bases from V and 5 bases from J; bases unmatched to any gene: 18. The CDR3 covers 16 residues. This chain's CDR3 is CSAGWLRQGSGETQYF. The CDR3 bases are TGCAGTGCAGGGTGGTTACGACAGGGTTCGGGGGAGACCCAGTACTTC.

The chain employs TRBV7-9 and TRBJ2-7, with unresolved D. Per germline, CDR1 SEHNR and CDR2 FQNEAQ (reference sequence). V was trimmed by 5 bases and J by 2 bases, leaving 7 bases between them. The CDR3 loop spans 12 amino acids. CDR3 amino acids: CASSLSAYEQYF. The DNA of the CDR3 is TGTGCCAGCAGCCTCAGTGCCTACGAGCAGTACTTC. The full variable domain, completed using reference TRBV7-9 and TRBJ2-7, is DTGVSQNPRHKITKRGQNVTFRCDPISEHNRLYWYRQTLGQGPEFLTYFQNEAQLEKSRLLSDRFSAERPKGSFSTLEIQRTEQGDSAMYLCASSLSAYEQYFGPGTRLTVT.

This clonotype was seen many times. The chain combines TRBV9 with TRBJ1-2; D is perhaps TRBD1 (6 bases). With 0 bases removed from V and 5 bases from J, the gap between germline ends came to 11 bases. Germline V gene lookup returns CDR1 SGDLS and CDR2 YYNGEE. The CDR3 loop spans 14 amino acids. CDR3 sequence reads: CASSVATGRYGYTF. As DNA, the CDR3 is TGTGCCAGCAGCGTAGCTACAGGGCGGTATGGCTACACCTTC.

In regard to this clonotype: A much larger clonotype is one base distant, so this may be a read error. This chain uses TRBV7-9 with TRBJ1-2; D perhaps matches TRBD1 (5 bases). Germline V gene lookup returns CDR1 SEHNR and CDR2 FQNEAQ (reference sequence). The CDR3 covers 15 residues. The CDR3 DNA follows: TGTGCCAGCAGCTTAAGGGGTCGGCCGTACTATGGCCACCCCTTC. Translating gives CASSLRGRPYYGHPF.

This clonotype has ten or more counts. A much bigger clone sits one base away, suggesting this may be a read error. The V and J genes are TRBV20-1 and TRBJ2-5; TRBD1 aligns across 9 bases. Germline V lookup: CDR1 DFQATT, CDR2 SNEGSKA (reference sequence). Losses at the gene ends were 0 bases for V and 9 bases for J; bases not matched to a gene: 11. This CDR3 spans 15 amino acids. The CDR3 reads CSARDPGTGTRSQYF. The CDR3 region has the DNA TGCAGTGCTAGAGATCCCGGGACAGGGACTCGGTCCCAGTACTTC.

This clonotype has a count of ten or more. The rearrangement joins TRBV5-8 to TRBJ2-3; possibly TRBD1 for D (6 bases). The CDR3 loop spans 14 amino acids. V was shortened by 0 bases and J by 6 bases, with 11 bases between the two germline ends. Germline V CDR1 and CDR2: SGHTS, YDEGEE. Here the CDR3 DNA reads TGTGCCAGCAGCTTGGAGCCCCAGGGGGATACGCAGTATTTT. It encodes CASSLEPQGDTQYF.

This clonotype was counted many times. The chain recombines TRBV19 with TRBJ2-1; D not certain. Trimming shortened V by 0 bases and J by 1 base, and 10 bases separated the two germline ends. This CDR3 spans 16 amino acids. The germline V gene encodes CDR1 LNHDA and CDR2 SQIVND (reference sequence). The CDR3 here is CASSIDSRVSYNEQFF. CDR3 coding DNA: TGTGCCAGTAGTATAGACAGCCGAGTGTCCTACAATGAGCAGTTCTTC.

This clonotype was counted at least ten times. The chain is built from TRBV6-5 and TRBJ1-6, with 11 bases matching TRBD1. The CDR3 covers 19 residues. The V gene's germline CDR1 is MNHEY and CDR2 SVGAGI. Unmatched junction bases numbered 9, after V lost 0 bases and J lost 5 bases. The CDR3 sequence is CASSYSNRGTGGDNSPLHF. CDR3 DNA sequence: TGTGCCAGCAGTTACTCGAACCGGGGGACAGGGGGTGATAATTCACCCCTCCACTTT.

The sample holds many counts of this clonotype. The chain has TRBV5-1 and TRBJ2-5, with 10 nucleotides matching TRBD2. The trim removed 0 bases at V and 4 bases at J, leaving 9 bases unmatched. Germline lookup yields CDR1 SGHRS and CDR2 YFSETQ. The CDR3 contains 17 residues. The CDR3 nucleotides are TGCGCCAGCAGCTTGGGGACTAGCGGAGGAAATGCAGAGACCCAGTACTTC. Residues: CASSLGTSGGNAETQYF.

Ten or more counts support this clonotype. The chain's CDR3 is CASSLDQLATDTQYF. The CDR3 DNA reads as TGTGCCAGCAGCTTAGACCAACTAGCGACAGATACGCAGTATTTT. The V call is TRBV7-8, the J call TRBJ2-3, with TRBD2 identical over 7 bases. Germline V gene sequence: CDR1 SGHVS, CDR2 FQNEAQ. The CDR3 spans 15 residues. Unmatched junction bases numbered 4, after V lost 1 base and J lost 3 bases.

A few counts support this clonotype. The genes are TRBV20-1 and TRBJ1-2; 7 nucleotides match TRBD1. The CDR3 has 17 amino acids. Germline lookup yields CDR1 DFQATT and CDR2 SNEGSKA (reference sequence). After removal of 0 bases from V and 8 bases from J, the junction contained 18 bases not matched to a gene. This CDR3 reads CSARDAQGGAGRRGYTF. The CDR3 coding sequence is TGCAGTGCTAGAGATGCCCAGGGGGGCGCGGGGCGTCGAGGCTACACCTTC.

This clonotype showed up many times. The J gene is TRBJ2-5, the V gene TRBV11-2; 9 bases line up with TRBD2. CDR3 size: 17 residues. Looked up from germline, CDR1 is SGHAT and CDR2 is FQNNGV. V was clipped by 3 bases and J by 4 bases; unmatched bases: 12. The CDR3 DNA follows: TGTGCCAGCAGCTTTCGAGTTTTAGCGGGAGTTTCAGAGACCCAGTACTTC. This gives the protein CASSFRVLAGVSETQYF.

This clonotype was counted many times. V usage is TRBV5-1 and J usage is TRBJ2-1; 7 bases are shared with TRBD1. Germline CDR1 reads SGHRS; CDR2 reads YFSETQ. V was clipped by 4 bases and J by 7 bases; unmatched bases: 17. CDR3 length equals 17 residues. The CDR3: CASSLGLQGLGMNEQFF. CDR3 nucleotides: TGCGCCAGCAGCCTGGGGTTACAGGGGTTGGGGATGAATGAGCAGTTCTTC.

This clonotype was counted only a few times. A much larger clone lies one base from this, so it may be a read error. CDR3 protein: CSGFGGPGHAEQYF. For the CDR3, the DNA is TGCAGTGGATTTGGGGGGCCCGGCCACGCCGAGCAGTACTTC. V gene TRBV20-1 combines with J gene TRBJ2-7; TRBD1 or TRBD2 may be the D gene (6 bases each). The CDR3 length is 14 residues. The V gene's germline CDR1 is DFQATT and CDR2 SNEGSKA (reference sequence). Deletions cut 7 bases from V and 6 bases from J, with 22 bases between.

This clonotype was seen ten or more times. V gene TRBV27 combines with J gene TRBJ2-7; perhaps TRBD1 as D (5 bases). Germline V lookup: CDR1 MNHEY, CDR2 SMNVEV (reference sequence). The V end was cut by 10 bases, the J end by 4 bases, with 23 bases between. This CDR3 has 15 amino acids. The CDR3: CATSLGAGFGYEQYF. The CDR3 DNA sequence: TGTGCCACCTCCCTTGGGGCAGGGTTTGGGTACGAGCAGTACTTC.

This clonotype was seen repeatedly, ten times or more. In DNA form, the CDR3 reads TGTGCCAGCGGGGATGGCTATGGCTACACCTTC. Encoded protein: CASGDGYGYTF. The chain is built from TRBV25-1 and TRBJ1-2; unclear D gene. Trimming stripped 8 bases from V and 4 bases from J, with 8 bases between. The CDR3 has 11 residues. Germline loops: CDR1 MGHDK, CDR2 SYGVNS.

The chain combines TRBV20-1 with TRBJ2-7; TRBD2 aligns across 13 bases. J lost 3 bases, V lost 3 bases, and 5 bases had no gene match. The germline V gene encodes CDR1 DFQATT and CDR2 SNEGSKA (reference sequence). The CDR3 runs to 15 residues. The CDR3 bases are TGCAGTGCTAGTGTGACTAGCGGGAGGTACTACGAGCAGTACTTC. Translating it yields CSASVTSGRYYEQYF.

This clonotype was picked up a small number of times. This may stem from a read error, because a much larger clone lies one nucleotide away. This rearrangement joins TRBV6-5 to TRBJ1-4, with D maybe TRBD1 (5 bases). V was cut by 5 bases and J by 7 bases, with 11 bases left in between. Germline V gene data show CDR1 as MNHEY and CDR2 as SVGAGI. The CDR3 totals 13 residues. The chain's CDR3 is CASSPTGVEKLFF. CDR3 nucleotides: TGTGCCAGCAGTCCCACGGGGGTTGAAAAACTGTTTTTT.

CDR3 residues: CAWIRTSGADTQYF. Here the CDR3 DNA reads TGTGCCTGGATCCGGACTAGCGGGGCAGATACGCAGTATTTT. This chain joins TRBV30 and TRBJ2-3; 12 bases are a match to TRBD2. Germline trimming cut 4 bases from V and 4 bases from J; bases unmatched to any gene: 3. CDR3 size: 14 residues. Germline lookup yields CDR1 GTSNPN and CDR2 SVGIG (reference sequence).

This clonotype has ten or more counts. V usage is TRBV5-6 and J usage is TRBJ1-5; no clear D. The CDR3 length is 13 residues. V shed 2 bases and J shed 6 bases, with 9 bases lying between them. Per germline, CDR1 SGHDT and CDR2 YYEEEE. The CDR3 nucleotides are TGTGCCAGCAGCTTATTCGGAGCTCAGCCCCAGCATTTT. Amino acid sequence: CASSLFGAQPQHF.

This clonotype showed up many times. The chain couples TRBV7-9 to TRBJ1-4; D gene unclear. The ends were cut back, 2 bases at V and 5 bases at J, with 9 bases in the middle. The CDR3 is 14 amino acids. Per germline, CDR1 SEHNR and CDR2 FQNEAQ (reference sequence). In nucleotides, the CDR3 is TGTGCCAGCAGCTTAACTCTGGGGAATGAAAAACTGTTTTTT. It yields the protein CASSLTLGNEKLFF.

CDR3 loop: CATSRDQLDNEQFF. DNA of the CDR3: TGTGCCACCAGCAGAGATCAACTAGACAATGAGCAGTTCTTC. The chain combines TRBV15 with TRBJ2-1, with D maybe TRBD2 (5 bases). The germline V gene has CDR1 LNHNV and CDR2 YYDKDF (reference sequence). CDR3 length equals 14 residues. V dropped 0 bases and J dropped 5 bases, with 8 bases sitting between them. Filled out from reference TRBV15 and TRBJ2-1, the complete variable domain reads DAMVIQNPRYQVTQFGKPVTLSCSQTLNHNVMYWYQQKSSQAPKLLFHYYDKDFNNEADTPDNFQSRRPNTSFCFLDIRSPGLGDTAMYLCATSRDQLDNEQFFGPGTRLTVL.

Many counts were recorded for this clonotype. The chain joins TRBV7-3 to TRBJ2-3, with 9 bases matching TRBD2. This CDR3 is built from 15 residues. J lost 4 bases, V lost 5 bases, and 7 bases had no gene match. Germline CDR1 and CDR2: SGHTA and FQGTGA. CDR3 sequence reads: CASSGTGLAADTQYF. The CDR3 DNA follows: TGTGCCAGCAGCGGAACGGGACTAGCCGCAGATACGCAGTATTTT.

Details on this clonotype: A junction end diverges from the germline sequence, so it may reflect a read error. V and J are TRBV6-6 and TRBJ2-1; 12 nucleotides match TRBD2. CDR3 length: 15 residues. Germline V lookup: CDR1 MNHNY, CDR2 SVGAGI (reference sequence). The CDR3 sequence is CASRQTSGGSNERFF. CDR3 coding DNA: TGTGCCAGCAGACAGACTAGCGGGGGCTCCAATGAGCGGTTCTTC.

This clonotype was counted at least ten times. The chain combines TRBV6-2 or TRBV6-3 with TRBJ2-1; D not resolved. This CDR3 is built from 14 residues. V was cut by 5 bases and J by 4 bases, with 12 bases left in between. CDR1 and CDR2 from the germline V gene are MNHEY and SVGEGT. CDR3: CASSETGHYNEQFF. In nucleotides, the CDR3 is TGTGCCAGCAGTGAGACCGGGCATTACAATGAGCAGTTCTTC.

To note about this clonotype: The junction departs from the called germline gene at one end, perhaps through a read error. The chain employs TRBV15 and TRBJ2-1, with D possibly called TRBD1 or TRBD2 (5 bases each). The CDR3 length is 17 residues. The germline V gene encodes CDR1 LNHNV and CDR2 YYDKDF (reference sequence). The CDR3 DNA follows: TGTGTCACCAGCAGGGAGACCAGTACAAGCTCCCACAATGAGCAGTTCTTC. Residues: CVTSRETSTSSHNEQFF.

The chain joins TRBV20-1 to TRBJ1-6; weak D call: TRBD1 (6 bases). Per the germline V gene, CDR1 is DFQATT and CDR2 is SNEGSKA (reference sequence). The CDR3 runs 16 residues. V was shortened by 5 bases and J by 6 bases, with 20 bases between the two germline ends. DNA for the CDR3: TGCAGTGCTCCCGGGACACCAGGAACCTCTAATTCACCCCTCCACTTT. Protein: CSAPGTPGTSNSPLHF.

This clonotype was seen only a few times. A much more abundant neighbour one base away suggests this may be a read error. V is TRBV11-2 and J is TRBJ2-1; D is uncertain. Germline CDR1 is SGHAT and CDR2 is FQNNGV. CDR3 size: 14 residues. DNA for the CDR3: TGTGCCAGCAGCTTTATTGTCTCCTCCAATGAGCAGTTCTTC. It specifies CASSFIVSSNEQFF.

This clonotype turned up a few times. CDR3 nucleotides: TGCAGTGCTAGTGCCCTGGGGGGCGGGGGCTACACCTTC. Encoded protein: CSASALGGGGYTF. The V and J genes are TRBV20-1 and TRBJ1-2; tentative D call: TRBD1 (6 bases). This CDR3 spans 13 amino acids. The germline V gene encodes CDR1 DFQATT and CDR2 SNEGSKA (reference sequence). Deletions cut 3 bases from V and 8 bases from J, with 16 bases between.